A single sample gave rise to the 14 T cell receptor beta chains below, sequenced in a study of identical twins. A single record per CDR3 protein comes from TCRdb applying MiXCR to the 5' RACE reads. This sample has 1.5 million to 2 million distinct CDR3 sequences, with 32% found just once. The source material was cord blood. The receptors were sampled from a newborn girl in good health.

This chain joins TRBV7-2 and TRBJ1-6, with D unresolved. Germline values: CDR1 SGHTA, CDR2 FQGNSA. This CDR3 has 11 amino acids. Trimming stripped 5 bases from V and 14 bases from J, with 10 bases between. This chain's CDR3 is CASSASLTLHF. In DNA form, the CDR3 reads TGTGCCAGCAGCGCCAGCCTCACCCTCCACTTT.

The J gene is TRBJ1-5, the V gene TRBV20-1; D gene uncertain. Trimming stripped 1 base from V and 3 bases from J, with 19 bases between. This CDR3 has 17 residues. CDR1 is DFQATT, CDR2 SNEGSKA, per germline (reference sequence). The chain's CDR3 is CSARGPKRLVSNQPQHF. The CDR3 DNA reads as TGCAGTGCTAGAGGTCCGAAGCGTCTGGTCTCCAATCAGCCCCAGCATTTT.

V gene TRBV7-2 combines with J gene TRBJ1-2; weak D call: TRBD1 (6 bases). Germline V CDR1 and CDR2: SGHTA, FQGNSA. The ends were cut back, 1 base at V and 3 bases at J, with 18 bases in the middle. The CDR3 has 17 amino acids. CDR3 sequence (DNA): TGTGCCAGCAGCTTAGTAACCGGGACACATAATTACTATGGCTACACCTTC. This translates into CASSLVTGTHNYYGYTF.

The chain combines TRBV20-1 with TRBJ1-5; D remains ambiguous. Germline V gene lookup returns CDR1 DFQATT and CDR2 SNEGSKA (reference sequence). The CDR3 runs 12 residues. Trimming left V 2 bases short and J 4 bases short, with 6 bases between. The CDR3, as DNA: TGCAGTGCTAGACCAAAGAATCAGCCCCAGCATTTT. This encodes CSARPKNQPQHF.

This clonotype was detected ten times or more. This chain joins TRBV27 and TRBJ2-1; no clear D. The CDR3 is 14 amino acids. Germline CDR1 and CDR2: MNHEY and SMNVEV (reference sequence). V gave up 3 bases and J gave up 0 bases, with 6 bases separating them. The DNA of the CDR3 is TGTGCCAGCAGTTTTTTTAGCTCCTACAATGAGCAGTTCTTC. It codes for CASSFFSSYNEQFF.

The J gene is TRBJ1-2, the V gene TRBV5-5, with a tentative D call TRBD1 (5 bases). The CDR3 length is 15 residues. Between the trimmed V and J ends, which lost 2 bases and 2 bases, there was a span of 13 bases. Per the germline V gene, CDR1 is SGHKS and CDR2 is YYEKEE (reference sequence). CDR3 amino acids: CASSLQMTANYGYTF. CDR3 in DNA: TGTGCCAGCAGCTTACAGATGACAGCCAACTATGGCTACACCTTC.

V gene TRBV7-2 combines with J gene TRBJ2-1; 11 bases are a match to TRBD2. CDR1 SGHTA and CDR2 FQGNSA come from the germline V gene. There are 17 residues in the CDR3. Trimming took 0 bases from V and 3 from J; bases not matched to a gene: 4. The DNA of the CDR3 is TGTGCCAGCAGCTTAGCAGCGGGGACTAGCGGCTACAATGAGCAGTTCTTC. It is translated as CASSLAAGTSGYNEQFF. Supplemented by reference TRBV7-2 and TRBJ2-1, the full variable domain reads GAGVSQSPSNKVTEKGKDVELRCDPISGHTALYWYRQSLGQGLEFLIYFQGNSAPDKSGLPSDRFSAERTGGSVSTLTIQRTQQEDSAVYLCASSLAAGTSGYNEQFFGPGTRLTVL.

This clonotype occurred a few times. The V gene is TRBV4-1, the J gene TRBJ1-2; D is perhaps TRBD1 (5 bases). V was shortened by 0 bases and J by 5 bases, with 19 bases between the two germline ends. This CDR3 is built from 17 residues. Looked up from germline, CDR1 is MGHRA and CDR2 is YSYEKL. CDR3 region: CASSQDLPGRRAYGYTF. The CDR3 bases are TGCGCCAGCAGCCAAGATCTCCCAGGGAGGAGGGCTTATGGCTACACCTTC.

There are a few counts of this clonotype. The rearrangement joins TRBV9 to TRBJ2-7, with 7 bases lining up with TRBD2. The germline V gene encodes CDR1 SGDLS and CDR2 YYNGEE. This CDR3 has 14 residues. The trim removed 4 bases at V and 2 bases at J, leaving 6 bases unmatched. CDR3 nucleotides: TGTGCCAGCAGCACTAGCGCCGAAACCTACGAGCAGTACTTC. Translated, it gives CASSTSAETYEQYF.

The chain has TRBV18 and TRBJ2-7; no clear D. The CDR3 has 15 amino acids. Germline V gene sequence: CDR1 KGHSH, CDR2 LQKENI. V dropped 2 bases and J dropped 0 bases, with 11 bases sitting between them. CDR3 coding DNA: TGTGCCAGCTCACCAGCCCCCCCTACCTCCTACGAGCAGTACTTC. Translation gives CASSPAPPTSYEQYF.

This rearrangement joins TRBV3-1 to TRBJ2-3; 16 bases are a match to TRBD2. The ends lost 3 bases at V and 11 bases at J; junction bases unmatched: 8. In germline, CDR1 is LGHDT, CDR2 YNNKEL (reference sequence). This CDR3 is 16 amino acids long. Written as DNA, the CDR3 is TGTGCCAGCAGCCAGGGACTAGCGGGAGGGGGGTTTGGGCAGTATTTT. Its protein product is CASSQGLAGGGFGQYF.

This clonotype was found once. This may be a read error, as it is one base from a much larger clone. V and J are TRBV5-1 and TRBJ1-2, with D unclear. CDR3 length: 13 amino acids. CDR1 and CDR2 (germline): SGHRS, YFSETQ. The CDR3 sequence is CTSSPRTVYGYTF. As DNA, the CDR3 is TGCACCAGCAGCCCTAGGACGGTCTATGGCTACACCTTC. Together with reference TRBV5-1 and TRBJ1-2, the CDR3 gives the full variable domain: KAGVTQTPRYLIKTRGQQVTLSCSPISGHRSVSWYQQTPGQGLQFLFEYFSETQRNKGNFPGRFSGRQFSNSRSEMNVSTLELGDSALYLCTSSPRTVYGYTFGSGTRLTVV.

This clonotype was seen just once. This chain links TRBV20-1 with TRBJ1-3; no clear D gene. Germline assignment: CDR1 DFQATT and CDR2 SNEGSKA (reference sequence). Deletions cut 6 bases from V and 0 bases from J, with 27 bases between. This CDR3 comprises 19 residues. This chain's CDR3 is CSATDLLLGIRNSGNTIYF. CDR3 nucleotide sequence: TGCAGTGCAACCGATCTCCTTCTCGGGATCAGGAACTCTGGAAACACCATATATTTT.

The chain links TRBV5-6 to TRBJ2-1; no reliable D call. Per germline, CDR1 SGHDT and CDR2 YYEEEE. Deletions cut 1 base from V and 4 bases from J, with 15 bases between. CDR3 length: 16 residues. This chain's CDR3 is CASSLYPNLRYNEQFF. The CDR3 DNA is TGTGCCAGCAGCTTGTATCCAAACCTCAGATACAATGAGCAGTTCTTC.